This T cell receptor beta chain was captured by sequencing in a study of blood T cells in healthy people across ages (dated by TCRdb to between 2015 and 2016). General notes on the study: Template switching captured roughly one uniquely barcoded TCR beta cDNA molecule per two T cells in model experiments. Donors of different ages were randomly distributed across sequencing lanes to avoid experimental bias. Two additional independent replicas of 1 million unique cDNA reads from the same blood draw were analyzed for two donors (one aged 18 to 30 and one aged 80 or older). To track age-related changes in TCR beta repertoire diversity, the study relied on deep sequencing normalized with unique cDNA molecular identifiers. Donors were grouped into four age groups: young (average 16 years), middle-aged (39), aged (over 55) and long-lived (approximately 81).

Libraries were built with 5' RACE. The sequencer was an Illumina HiSeq 2500. A second PCR of roughly 7 to 12 cycles was run with a J-beta primer mix and a sample-barcoded 5' primer. Each TCR beta cDNA molecule received a unique molecular identifier from a template-switch 5' adaptor carrying 12 random nucleotides. Each sample yielded at least 2.5 million CDR3-containing paired-end reads. The Mint cDNA synthesis kit, primed by a TRBC-specific oligonucleotide, was used to synthesize first-strand cDNA from all RNA. Following uracil-DNA glycosylase treatment, a first 18-cycle PCR with universal primers M1SS and BC2_uni_R was performed on all cDNA. The original pipeline was this. Each sample was normalized by randomly selecting 1 million high-quality reads, each carrying a distinct molecular identifier. Instead of being binned into consensus sequences, reads that shared molecular identifiers were thrown out. CDR3 identification, clonotype clustering and error correction used MiTCR with a Q25 quality threshold and the strictest error-elimination algorithm. Lower-bound total TCR beta diversity was estimated with a nonparametric unseen species model using Euler transformation. TCRdb handled the public reads itself, with Q25 trimming in fastp and clone calling in MiXCR, and kept productive beta chains. Each record represents a unique CDR3 protein, reported with the most common genes and DNA among its rows. What appears here as the V and J calls and clone size reflects TCRdb's work, not the paper's. For this sample there are over a million distinct CDR3 sequences; less than 45% appear just once. The ten most abundant clones make up about 4% of the sample.

This clonotype was seen many times. Its antigen remains unidentified. Nothing much larger sits one base from this clone, and base qualities are not available. The 39 donors, aged 6 to 90 years, were systemically healthy Caucasian individuals from Russia. Each donor gave about 9.7 milliliters of peripheral blood, drawn into EDTA-treated Vacutainer tubes. PBMCs were isolated by Ficoll-Paque density-gradient centrifugation, with at least 6 million obtained per sample. Total RNA was extracted from PBMCs with Trizol reagent, with at least 5 micrograms obtained per sample. For every donor, an aliquot of PBMCs went through flow cytometry to measure the percentages of naive CD45RAhigh/CD27high T cells. Points the paper makes about the study in general: Observed TCR beta diversity correlated strongly with the percentage of naive T cells measured by flow cytometry. Estimates of total diversity based on one million sequenced T cells were considered lower bounds and underestimates. The CMV infection status of donors was not known, potentially confounding age-related changes in expanded clonotypes. As age increased, observed TCR beta diversity per million T cells dropped in a roughly linear way, and a significant reduction was already evident by age about 40. The long-lived group showed more naive CD4+ T cells, fewer expanded clones and increased TCR diversity than the aged group, suggesting age selection. Conclusive comparison of naive and antigen-experienced compartments was prevented by the profiling of bulk unsorted PBMCs.

Reading the germline V gene gives CDR1 MNHNS and CDR2 SASEGT. CDR3 length: 16 amino acids, cysteine to phenylalanine. Only the CDR3 portion is preserved as DNA: 48 bases, with reading frame beginning at the first base. V and J lose 4 bases and 0 bases, and a span of 14 bases separates them. The chain links TRBV6-1 with TRBJ2-3, and TRBD2 may be the D gene, going by 5 matching bases. Sequencing was performed on blood. The sequence derives from a woman aged 18-29 years in good health. The CDR3 sequence is CASSGPRGFSTDTQYF. The nucleotides read TGTGCCAGCAGTGGCCCCCGGGGTTTCAGCACAGATACGCAGTATTTT.